Presented here are 17 T cell receptor beta chains from one specimen sequenced in a study of neurological immune-mediated disorders. Each CDR3 protein gets one entry after TCRdb re-called the 5' RACE reads with MiXCR. The sample includes roughly 62,000 distinct CDR3 sequences, about 2.5% of them seen just once. Source material: PBMCs. The receptors come from a man aged 50 to 59 with multiple sclerosis.

At least ten counts were recorded for this clonotype. This CDR3 reads CASSPTVGSNEQFF. As DNA, the CDR3 is TGTGCCAGCAGCCCGACAGTGGGATCCAATGAGCAGTTCTTC. The rearrangement uses TRBV6-1 and TRBJ2-1; the D gene is possibly TRBD1 (5 bases). The V end lost 6 bases, the J end lost 6 bases, and 15 bases lay between the germline ends. Germline V gene data show CDR1 as MNHNS and CDR2 as SASEGT. The CDR3 runs 14 residues.

This clonotype was seen repeatedly, ten times or more. J is TRBJ1-1 and V is TRBV12-3 or TRBV12-4; the D gene is possibly TRBD1 (5 bases). This CDR3 spans 14 amino acids. V lost 6 bases, J lost 5 bases, and 16 bases lay in between. The CDR3 is CASRVTIPGTEAFF. CDR3 bases: TGTGCCAGCAGGGTAACAATACCAGGGACTGAAGCTTTCTTT.

This clonotype occurred many times. The V call is TRBV5-1, the J call TRBJ2-1, with D uncertain. CDR1 and CDR2 from the germline V gene are SGHRS and YFSETQ. This CDR3 is built from 15 residues. Trimming removed 5 bases from V and 0 bases from J, with 12 bases in between. The CDR3 reads CASSLSDGSYNEQFF. CDR3 nucleotides: TGCGCCAGCAGTCTCTCGGACGGCTCCTACAATGAGCAGTTCTTC.

The table lists this clonotype with many counts. One end of the junction does not line up with germline, which may come from a read error. The chain joins TRBV4-3 to TRBJ2-1, with a possible D match to TRBD2 (6 bases). This CDR3 is built from 14 residues. The V gene's germline CDR1 is LGHNA and CDR2 YSLEER. The CDR3 DNA is TGCGCCAGCAGTCAAGGCGGGGCACTCAATGAGCAGTTCTTC. It is translated as CASSQGGALNEQFF.

This clonotype was observed at least ten times. The gene calls are TRBV5-1 and TRBJ1-4, with D possibly TRBD1 on 5 matching bases. This CDR3 region has 15 residues. Germline CDR1 is SGHRS and CDR2 is YFSETQ. V lost 4 bases to trimming and J lost 8 bases, with 18 bases between them. CDR3 loop: CASSALGGEGEKLFF. Here the CDR3 DNA reads TGCGCCAGCAGCGCCCTCGGGGGTGAGGGGGAAAAACTGTTTTTT.

This clonotype was picked up a small number of times. The chain employs TRBV18 and TRBJ2-5, with D perhaps TRBD1 (6 bases). Deletions cut 0 bases from V and 5 bases from J, with 7 bases between. The CDR3 sequence is 13 residues long. The germline V gene encodes CDR1 KGHSH and CDR2 LQKENI. CDR3 amino acids: CASSPPQGETQYF. The CDR3, as DNA: TGTGCCAGCTCACCACCGCAGGGGGAGACCCAGTACTTC.

This clonotype was recorded many times. The CDR3 sequence: CSATISGGWDEQFF. In DNA, the CDR3 is TGCAGTGCTACCATTAGCGGGGGGTGGGATGAGCAGTTCTTC. The chain joins TRBV20-1 to TRBJ2-1; 10 nucleotides align to TRBD2. The CDR3 is made up of 14 amino acids. Germline values: CDR1 DFQATT, CDR2 SNEGSKA (reference sequence). V was clipped by 4 bases and J by 8 bases; unmatched bases: 8.

This clonotype appeared a few times. The chain links TRBV10-2 to TRBJ2-3; D is perhaps TRBD2 (5 bases). The CDR3 contains 14 residues. V shed 2 bases and J shed 3 bases, with 9 bases lying between them. Germline assignment: CDR1 WSHSY and CDR2 SAAADI. The CDR3 is CASSERGRTDTQYF. As DNA, the CDR3 is TGCGCCAGCAGTGAGCGGGGTAGAACAGATACGCAGTATTTT.

This clonotype was seen at least ten times. The chain uses TRBV5-1 and TRBJ2-7; TRBD2 matches at 13 bases. Germline CDR1 is SGHRS and CDR2 is YFSETQ. V was pared by 2 bases and J by 0 bases, with 5 bases of the junction left unmatched. The CDR3 loop spans 17 amino acids. The CDR3 loop is CASSFGLAGAYSYEQYF. CDR3 nucleotides: TGCGCCAGCAGCTTTGGACTAGCGGGGGCCTACTCCTACGAGCAGTACTTC.

This clonotype has a count of ten or more. The V and J genes are TRBV4-2 and TRBJ2-1, with TRBD2 identical over 9 bases. Germline assignment: CDR1 LGHNA and CDR2 YNFKEQ. The CDR3 extends over 18 amino acids. Trimming cost V 0 bases and J 8 bases; bases outside gene matches: 14. CDR3 sequence reads: CASSQDLGAGGHGYEQFF. The CDR3 DNA reads TGTGCCAGCAGCCAAGATTTGGGGGCGGGGGGGCATGGCTATGAGCAGTTCTTC.

The sample holds a few counts of this clonotype. The chain combines TRBV5-6 with TRBJ2-3; 12 positions match TRBD2. J lost 2 bases, V lost 2 bases, and 6 bases had no gene match. CDR1 SGHDT and CDR2 YYEEEE come from the germline V gene. The CDR3 extends over 17 amino acids. The CDR3 DNA sequence: TGTGCCAGCAGCTTCGGACTAGCGGGGTCCCACACAGATACGCAGTATTTT. It encodes CASSFGLAGSHTDTQYF.

This clonotype was seen repeatedly, ten times or more. The V gene is TRBV5-5, the J gene TRBJ1-5; TRBD1 agrees at 9 bases. After removal of 4 bases from V and 7 bases from J, the junction contained 18 bases not matched to a gene. Germline values: CDR1 SGHKS, CDR2 YYEKEE (reference sequence). CDR3 length: 18 amino acids. CDR3 nucleotides: TGTGCCAGCAGCGAAAAATTCCGGGACAGGGTAATCGGGCAGCCCCAGCATTTT. This sequence encodes CASSEKFRDRVIGQPQHF.

As regards this clonotype: This may stem from a read error, because a much larger clone lies one nucleotide away. The rearrangement joins TRBV3-1 to TRBJ2-7; D not resolved. CDR3 length: 12 amino acids. Germline V gene sequence: CDR1 LGHDT, CDR2 YNNKEL (reference sequence). The V end lost 5 bases, the J end lost 7 bases, and 12 bases lay between the germline ends. CDR3 DNA sequence: TGTGCCAGCAGCTCGGTACTCAGGGAGCAGTACTTC. It is translated as CASSSVLREQYF.

This clonotype was counted many times. The chain recombines TRBV25-1 with TRBJ2-5; D gene ambiguous. Trimming took 5 bases from V and 4 from J, leaving 8 bases between them. Germline V gives CDR1 MGHDK, CDR2 SYGVNS. The length of the CDR3 is 12 residues. CDR3 loop: CASSYKGETQYF. The CDR3 region has the DNA TGTGCCAGCAGTTATAAGGGAGAGACCCAGTACTTC.

This clonotype was counted ten times or more. The chain couples TRBV9 to TRBJ2-3; 9 bases align to TRBD1. V dropped 3 bases and J dropped 0; count of bases not matched to a gene: 5. The CDR3 runs 16 residues. CDR1 is SGDLS, CDR2 YYNGEE, per germline. CDR3: CASSARQGGSTDTQYF. DNA of the CDR3: TGTGCCAGCAGCGCTCGACAGGGGGGTAGCACAGATACGCAGTATTTT.

This clonotype was counted at least ten times. The rearrangement uses TRBV20-1 and TRBJ2-5; TRBD2 might be the D (5 bases). From germline, CDR1 is DFQATT and CDR2 SNEGSKA (reference sequence). V dropped 4 bases and J dropped 5 bases, with 14 bases sitting between them. The CDR3 extends over 13 amino acids. The CDR3 loop reads CSATLGTQETQYF. The CDR3 bases are TGCAGTGCTACACTAGGAACCCAGGAGACCCAGTACTTC.

The table lists this clonotype with many counts. The chain carries TRBV28 and TRBJ1-6; D may be TRBD1 (6 bases). The V gene's germline CDR1 is MDHEN and CDR2 SYDVKM. This CDR3 spans 16 amino acids. V lost 5 bases to trimming and J lost 3 bases, with 14 bases between them. The CDR3 DNA reads as TGTGCCAGCAGTCGGACGGGGGCCTACTATAATTCACCCCTCCACTTT. It codes for CASSRTGAYYNSPLHF.